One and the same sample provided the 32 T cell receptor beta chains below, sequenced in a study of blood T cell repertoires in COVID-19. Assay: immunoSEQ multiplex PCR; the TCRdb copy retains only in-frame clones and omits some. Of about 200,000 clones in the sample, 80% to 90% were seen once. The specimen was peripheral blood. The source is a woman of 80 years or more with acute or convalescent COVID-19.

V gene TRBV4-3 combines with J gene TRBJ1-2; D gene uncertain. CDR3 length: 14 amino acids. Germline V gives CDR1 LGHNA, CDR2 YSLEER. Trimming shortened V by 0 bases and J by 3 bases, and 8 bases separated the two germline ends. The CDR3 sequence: CASSQESQDYGYTF. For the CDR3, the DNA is TGCGCCAGCAGCCAAGAAAGCCAGGACTATGGCTACACCTTC.

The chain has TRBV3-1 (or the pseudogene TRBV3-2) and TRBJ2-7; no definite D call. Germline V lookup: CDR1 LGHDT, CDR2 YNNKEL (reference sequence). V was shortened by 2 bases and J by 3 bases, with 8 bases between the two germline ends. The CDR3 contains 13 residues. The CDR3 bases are TGTGCCAGCAGCCAAACGGGTGACTACGAGCAGTACTTC. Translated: CASSQTGDYEQYF.

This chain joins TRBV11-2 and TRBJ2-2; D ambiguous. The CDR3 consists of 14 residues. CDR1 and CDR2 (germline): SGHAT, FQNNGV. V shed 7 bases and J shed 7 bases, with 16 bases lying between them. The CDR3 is CASTHRQEFGELFF. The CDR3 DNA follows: TGTGCCAGCACCCACCGTCAAGAGTTCGGGGAGCTGTTTTTT. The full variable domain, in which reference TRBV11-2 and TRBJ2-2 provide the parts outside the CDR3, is EAGVAQSPRYKIIEKRQSVAFWCNPISGHATLYWYQQILGQGPKLLIQFQNNGVVDDSQLPKDRFSAERLKGVDSTLKIQPAKLEDSAVYLCASTHRQEFGELFFGEGSRLTVL.

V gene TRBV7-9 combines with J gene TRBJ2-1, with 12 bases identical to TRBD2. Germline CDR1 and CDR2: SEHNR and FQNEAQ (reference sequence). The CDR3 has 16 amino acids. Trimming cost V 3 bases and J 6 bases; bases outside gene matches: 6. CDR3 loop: CASSFLAGGIGNEQFF. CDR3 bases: TGTGCCAGCAGCTTCCTAGCGGGGGGGATAGGCAATGAGCAGTTCTTC.

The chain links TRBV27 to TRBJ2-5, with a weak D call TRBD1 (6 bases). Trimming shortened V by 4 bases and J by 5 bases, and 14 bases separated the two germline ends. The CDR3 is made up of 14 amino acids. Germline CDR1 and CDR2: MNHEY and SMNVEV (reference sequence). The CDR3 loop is CASSSTGRWETQYF. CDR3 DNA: TGTGCCAGCAGTTCGACAGGTAGATGGGAGACCCAGTACTTC.

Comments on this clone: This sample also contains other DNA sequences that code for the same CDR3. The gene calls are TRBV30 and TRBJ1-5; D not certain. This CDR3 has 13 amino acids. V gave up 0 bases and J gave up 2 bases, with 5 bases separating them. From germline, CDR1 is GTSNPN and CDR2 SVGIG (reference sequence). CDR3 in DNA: TGTGCCTGGAGTGTAGAGGGCAATCAGCCCCAGCATTTT. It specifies CAWSVEGNQPQHF.

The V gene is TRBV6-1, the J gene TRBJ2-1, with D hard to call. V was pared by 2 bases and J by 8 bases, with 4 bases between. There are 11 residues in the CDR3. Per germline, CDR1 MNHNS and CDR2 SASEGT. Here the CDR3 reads CASSEPDEQFF. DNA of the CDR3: TGTGCCAGCAGTGAACCCGATGAGCAGTTCTTC.

This CDR3 reads CASSPNRDGPPLHF. The CDR3, as DNA: TGTGCCAGCTCACCTAACAGGGATGGACCACCCCTCCACTTT. The V gene is TRBV18, the J gene TRBJ1-6, with D tentatively TRBD1 (6 bases). V was cut by 3 bases and J by 11 bases, with 14 bases left in between. Germline assignment: CDR1 KGHSH and CDR2 LQKENI. The CDR3 totals 14 residues.

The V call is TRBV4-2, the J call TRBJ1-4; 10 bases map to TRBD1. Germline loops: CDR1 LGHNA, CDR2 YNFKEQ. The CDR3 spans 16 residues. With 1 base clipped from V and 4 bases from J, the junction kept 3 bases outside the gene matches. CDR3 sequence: CASSQGQGAVNEKLFF. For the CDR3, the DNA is TGTGCCAGCAGCCAAGGACAGGGGGCGGTTAATGAAAAACTGTTTTTT.

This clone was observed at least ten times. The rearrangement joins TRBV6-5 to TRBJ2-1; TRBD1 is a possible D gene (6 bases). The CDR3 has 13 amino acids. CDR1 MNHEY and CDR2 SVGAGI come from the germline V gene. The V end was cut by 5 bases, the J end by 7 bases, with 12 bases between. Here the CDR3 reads CASSTPQGNEQFF. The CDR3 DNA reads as TGTGCCAGCAGTACCCCACAGGGTAATGAGCAGTTCTTC.

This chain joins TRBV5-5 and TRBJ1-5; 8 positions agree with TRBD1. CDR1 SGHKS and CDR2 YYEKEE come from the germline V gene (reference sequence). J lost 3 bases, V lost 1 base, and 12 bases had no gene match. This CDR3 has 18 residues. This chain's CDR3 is CASSLYPTGDRDNQPQHF. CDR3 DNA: TGTGCCAGCAGCTTGTACCCGACAGGGGATCGCGACAATCAGCCCCAGCATTTT.

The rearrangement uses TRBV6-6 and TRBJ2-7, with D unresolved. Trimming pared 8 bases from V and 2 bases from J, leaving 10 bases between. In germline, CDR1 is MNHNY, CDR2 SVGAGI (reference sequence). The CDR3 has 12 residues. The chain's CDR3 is CASRRSTYEQYF. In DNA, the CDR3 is TGTGCCAGCCGCCGGTCTACCTACGAGCAGTACTTC.

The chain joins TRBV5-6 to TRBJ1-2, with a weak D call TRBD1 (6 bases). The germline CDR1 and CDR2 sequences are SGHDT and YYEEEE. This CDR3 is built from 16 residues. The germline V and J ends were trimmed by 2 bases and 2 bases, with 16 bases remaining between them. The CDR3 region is CASSFRGGGVNYGYTF. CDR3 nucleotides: TGTGCCAGCAGCTTTAGGGGGGGCGGCGTAAACTATGGCTACACCTTC.

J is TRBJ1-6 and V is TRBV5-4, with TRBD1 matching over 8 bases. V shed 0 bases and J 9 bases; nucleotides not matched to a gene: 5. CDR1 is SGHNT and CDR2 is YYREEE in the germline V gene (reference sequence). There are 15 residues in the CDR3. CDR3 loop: CASSLVGQGGSPLHF. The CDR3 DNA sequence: TGTGCCAGCAGCTTGGTCGGACAGGGAGGTTCACCCCTCCACTTT.

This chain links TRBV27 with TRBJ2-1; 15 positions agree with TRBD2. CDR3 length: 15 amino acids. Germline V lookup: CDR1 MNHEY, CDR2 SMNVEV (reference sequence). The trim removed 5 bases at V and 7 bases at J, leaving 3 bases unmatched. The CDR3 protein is CASSPGTSGRNEQFF. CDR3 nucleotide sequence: TGTGCCAGCAGTCCCGGGACTAGCGGGAGGAATGAGCAGTTCTTC.

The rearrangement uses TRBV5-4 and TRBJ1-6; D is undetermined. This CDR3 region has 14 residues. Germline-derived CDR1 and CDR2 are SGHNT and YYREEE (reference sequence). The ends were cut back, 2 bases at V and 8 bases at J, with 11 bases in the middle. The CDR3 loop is CASSFSTGDSPLHF. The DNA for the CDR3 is TGTGCCAGCAGCTTTTCAACTGGTGATTCACCCCTCCACTTT.

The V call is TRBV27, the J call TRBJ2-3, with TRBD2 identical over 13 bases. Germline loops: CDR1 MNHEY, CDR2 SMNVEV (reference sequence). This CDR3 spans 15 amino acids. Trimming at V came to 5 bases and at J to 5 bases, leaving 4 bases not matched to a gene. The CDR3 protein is CASSTTSGGVDTQYF. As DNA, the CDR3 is TGTGCCAGCAGTACAACTAGCGGGGGGGTAGATACGCAGTATTTT.

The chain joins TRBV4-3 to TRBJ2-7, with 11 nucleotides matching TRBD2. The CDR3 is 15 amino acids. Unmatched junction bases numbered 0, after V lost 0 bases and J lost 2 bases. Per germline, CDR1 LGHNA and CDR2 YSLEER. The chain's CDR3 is CASSQDSGGAYEQYF. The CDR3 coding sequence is TGCGCCAGCAGCCAAGATAGCGGGGGGGCCTACGAGCAGTACTTC.

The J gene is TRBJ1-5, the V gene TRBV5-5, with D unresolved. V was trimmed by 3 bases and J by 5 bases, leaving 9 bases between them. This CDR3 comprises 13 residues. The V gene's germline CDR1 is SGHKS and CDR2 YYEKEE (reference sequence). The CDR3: CASSSDWDQPQHF. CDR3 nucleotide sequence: TGTGCCAGCAGCTCTGACTGGGATCAGCCCCAGCATTTT.

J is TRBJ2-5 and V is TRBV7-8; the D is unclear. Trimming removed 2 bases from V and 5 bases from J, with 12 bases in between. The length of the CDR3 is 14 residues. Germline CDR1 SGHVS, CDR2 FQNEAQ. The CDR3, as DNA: TGTGCCAGCAGCTTATTTTCCGGGTTGGAGACCCAGTACTTC. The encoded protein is CASSLFSGLETQYF. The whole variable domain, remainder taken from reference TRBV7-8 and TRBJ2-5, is GAGVSQSPRYKVAKRGQDVALRCDPISGHVSLFWYQQALGQGPEFLTYFQNEAQLDKSGLPSDRFFAERPEGSVSTLKIQRTQQEDSAVYLCASSLFSGLETQYFGPGTRLLVL.

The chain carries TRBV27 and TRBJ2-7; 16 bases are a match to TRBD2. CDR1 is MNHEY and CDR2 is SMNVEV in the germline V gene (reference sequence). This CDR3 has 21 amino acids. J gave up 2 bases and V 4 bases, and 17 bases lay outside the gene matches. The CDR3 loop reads CASSSQLTGTSGGAVPYEQYF. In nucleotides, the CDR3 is TGTGCCAGCAGTTCACAACTAACCGGGACTAGCGGGGGGGCGGTCCCCTACGAGCAGTACTTC.

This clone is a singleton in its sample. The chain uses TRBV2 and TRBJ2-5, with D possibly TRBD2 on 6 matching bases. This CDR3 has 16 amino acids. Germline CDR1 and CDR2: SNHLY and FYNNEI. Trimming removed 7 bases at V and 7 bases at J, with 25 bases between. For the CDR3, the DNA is TGTGCCAGCACCCAGGCTCGCGGGACCGTCCTTGCGACCCAGTACTTC. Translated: CASTQARGTVLATQYF.

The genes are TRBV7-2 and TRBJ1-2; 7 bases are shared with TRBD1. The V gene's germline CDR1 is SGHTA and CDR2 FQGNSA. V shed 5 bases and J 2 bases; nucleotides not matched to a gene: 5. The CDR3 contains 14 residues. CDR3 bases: TGTGCCAGCAGCACCCGACAGGGAAACTATGGCTACACCTTC. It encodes CASSTRQGNYGYTF.

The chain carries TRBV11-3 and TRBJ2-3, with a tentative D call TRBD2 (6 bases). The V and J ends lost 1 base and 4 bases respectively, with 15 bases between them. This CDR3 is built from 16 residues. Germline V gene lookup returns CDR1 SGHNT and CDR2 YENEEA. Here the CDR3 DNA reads TGTGCCAGCAGCTTAGGCGGGAACCTTGTGGCAGATACGCAGTATTTT. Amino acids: CASSLGGNLVADTQYF.

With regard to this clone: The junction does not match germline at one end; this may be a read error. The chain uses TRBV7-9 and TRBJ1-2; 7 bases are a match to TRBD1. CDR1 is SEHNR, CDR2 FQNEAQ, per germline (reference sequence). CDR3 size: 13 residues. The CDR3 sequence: CASSQQTTGAVPF. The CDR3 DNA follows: TGTGCCAGCAGCCAACAAACCACAGGGGCCGTTCCCTTC.

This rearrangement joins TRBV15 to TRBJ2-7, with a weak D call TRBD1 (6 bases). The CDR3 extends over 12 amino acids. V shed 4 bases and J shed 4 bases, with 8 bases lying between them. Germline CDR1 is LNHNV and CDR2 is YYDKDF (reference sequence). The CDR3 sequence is CATSIRGYEQYF. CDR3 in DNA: TGTGCCACCAGCATAAGGGGGTACGAGCAGTACTTC.

The CDR3 region has the DNA TGTGCCAGCAGCTTAGTCACTAGCGGCCAAGAGACCCAGTACTTC. Amino acids: CASSLVTSGQETQYF. The chain is built from TRBV11-3 and TRBJ2-5; 8 positions match TRBD2. The germline CDR1 and CDR2 sequences are SGHNT and YENEEA. The CDR3 has 15 amino acids. The V gene end was trimmed by 1 base and the J gene end by 1 base; junction bases not matched to a gene: 2.

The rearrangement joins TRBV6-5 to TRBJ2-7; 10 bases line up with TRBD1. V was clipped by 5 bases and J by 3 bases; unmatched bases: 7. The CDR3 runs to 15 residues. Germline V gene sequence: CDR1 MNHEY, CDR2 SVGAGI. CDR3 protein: CASSPRTGGLYEQYF. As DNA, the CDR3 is TGTGCCAGCAGTCCGAGGACAGGGGGTCTCTACGAGCAGTACTTC.

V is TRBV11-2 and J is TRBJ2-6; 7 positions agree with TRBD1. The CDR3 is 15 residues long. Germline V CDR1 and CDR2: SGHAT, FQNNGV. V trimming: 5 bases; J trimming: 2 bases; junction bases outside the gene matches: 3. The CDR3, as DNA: TGTGCCAGCAGCCTCCAGGGGGCTGGGGCCAACGTCCTGACTTTC. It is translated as CASSLQGAGANVLTF.

The CDR3 bases are TGTGCCAGCAGCTTAACAGCGGGAGGGGATACGCAGTATTTT. This translates into CASSLTAGGDTQYF. The rearrangement joins TRBV7-9 to TRBJ2-3, with 10 bases lining up with TRBD2. This CDR3 is built from 14 residues. Germline V gives CDR1 SEHNR, CDR2 FQNEAQ (reference sequence). V was clipped by 2 bases and J by 6 bases; unmatched bases: 2.

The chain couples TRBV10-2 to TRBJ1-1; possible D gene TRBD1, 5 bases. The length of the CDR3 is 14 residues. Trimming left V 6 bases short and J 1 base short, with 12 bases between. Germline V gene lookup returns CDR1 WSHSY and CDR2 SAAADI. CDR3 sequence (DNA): TGCGCCAGCAGGGACACAACCTCGAACACTGAAGCTTTCTTT. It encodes CASRDTTSNTEAFF.

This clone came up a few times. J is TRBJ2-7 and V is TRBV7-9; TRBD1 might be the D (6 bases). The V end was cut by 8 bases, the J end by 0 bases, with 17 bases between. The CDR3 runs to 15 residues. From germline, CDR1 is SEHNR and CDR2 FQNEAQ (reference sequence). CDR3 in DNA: TGTGCCAGCGGACAGCGAGGGTCGGCCTCCTACGAGCAGTACTTC. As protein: CASGQRGSASYEQYF.